Each of the 25 T cell receptor beta chains below was sequenced from the same sample in a study of blood T cell repertoires in COVID-19. Profiling relied on immunoSEQ multiplex PCR, and the TCRdb table lists in-frame clones only, not all of them. Of about 140,000 clones listed, roughly 89% were seen once; the top ten hold less than 5.5%. The sequencing sample was made of peripheral blood. These receptor sequences come from a human donor in a cohort sampled during active COVID-19.

The genes are TRBV10-3 and TRBJ1-6; 7 bases line up with TRBD1. V shed 10 bases and J 10 bases; nucleotides not matched to a gene: 10. The V gene's germline CDR1 is ENHRY and CDR2 SYGVKD. This CDR3 is built from 13 residues. CDR3 amino acids: CATRQGMESPLHF. DNA for the CDR3: TGTGCCACCCGACAGGGAATGGAATCACCCCTCCACTTT.

The gene calls are TRBV11-1 and TRBJ1-1, with D unresolved. The germline CDR1 and CDR2 sequences are SGHAT and FQDESV (reference sequence). V was pared by 7 bases and J by 4 bases, with 19 bases between. The CDR3 has 15 residues. The CDR3 coding sequence is TGTGCCAGCACCCCGTTAGTGGGCGTAGGCACTGAAGCTTTCTTT. Translation: CASTPLVGVGTEAFF.

The sample holds one count of this clone. The CDR3 is CASSLALWLADSRVSYEQYF. CDR3 DNA: TGTGCCAGCAGCTTAGCGCTTTGGCTAGCGGATTCCCGAGTTTCCTACGAGCAGTACTTC. This rearrangement joins TRBV7-8 to TRBJ2-7, with TRBD2 matching over 7 bases. Trimming removed 0 bases from V and 1 base from J; junction bases left unmatched: 18. Germline CDR1 reads SGHVS; CDR2 reads FQNEAQ. This CDR3 region has 20 residues.

The chain combines TRBV10-3 with TRBJ1-5; no firm D call. V was trimmed by 3 bases and J by 4 bases, leaving 7 bases between them. CDR1 is ENHRY, CDR2 SYGVKD, per germline. This CDR3 comprises 13 residues. In DNA, the CDR3 is TGTGCCATCAGTGACGGCGGGAATCAGCCCCAGCATTTT. Protein: CAISDGGNQPQHF.

V and J are TRBV9 and TRBJ2-7; 11 bases fit TRBD2. Germline V CDR1 and CDR2: SGDLS, YYNGEE. Losses at the gene ends were 4 bases for V and 4 bases for J; bases not matched to a gene: 4. This CDR3 has 14 residues. The CDR3 reads CASSRSGGAYEQYF. The CDR3 DNA reads TGTGCCAGCAGCCGTAGCGGGGGGGCTTACGAGCAGTACTTC.

The rearrangement joins TRBV10-3 to TRBJ1-1; possible D gene TRBD1, 6 bases. Germline V CDR1 and CDR2: ENHRY, SYGVKD. V was cut by 10 bases and J by 2 bases, with 23 bases left in between. This CDR3 spans 16 amino acids. This CDR3 is CASRVGEGVGNTEAFF. The CDR3, as DNA: TGTGCCAGCCGGGTCGGGGAGGGGGTAGGAAACACTGAAGCTTTCTTT.

V and J are TRBV13 and TRBJ2-1; D gene unclear. This CDR3 has 15 amino acids. Germline lookup yields CDR1 PRHDT and CDR2 FYEKMQ (reference sequence). Trimming removed 1 base at V and 0 bases at J, with 7 bases between. The CDR3: CASSLAVSSYNEQFF. The CDR3 region has the DNA TGTGCCAGCAGCTTAGCCGTTAGCTCCTACAATGAGCAGTTCTTC.

The genes are TRBV12-3 or TRBV12-4 and TRBJ2-5; D may be TRBD2 (5 bases). Trimming stripped 6 bases from V and 4 bases from J, with 12 bases between. This CDR3 is 13 amino acids long. CDR3 sequence: CASSPVRGETQYF. CDR3 sequence (DNA): TGTGCCAGCAGCCCTGTCCGGGGAGAGACCCAGTACTTC.

This clone came up a few times. V usage is TRBV5-1 and J usage is TRBJ1-2, with 7 bases lining up with TRBD1. The CDR3 totals 15 residues. The ends lost 5 bases at V and 0 bases at J; junction bases unmatched: 7. Germline V gene data show CDR1 as SGHRS and CDR2 as YFSETQ. The CDR3: CASSSGTASNYGYTF. The CDR3 DNA sequence: TGCGCCAGCAGTTCCGGGACAGCTTCTAACTATGGCTACACCTTC.

The chain carries TRBV7-9 and TRBJ2-7, with D possibly matching TRBD1 (7 bases). Germline V gene sequence: CDR1 SEHNR, CDR2 FQNEAQ (reference sequence). Trimming cost V 5 bases and J 2 bases, with 16 bases left between them. The CDR3 loop spans 15 amino acids. CDR3 residues: CASSLQGGRAYEQYF. CDR3 DNA sequence: TGTGCCAGCAGCCTCCAGGGGGGACGGGCCTACGAGCAGTACTTC.

V is TRBV12-3 or TRBV12-4 and J is TRBJ1-2; TRBD1 might be the D (6 bases). The CDR3 spans 13 residues. Trimming shortened V by 5 bases and J by 8 bases, and 15 bases separated the two germline ends. The CDR3 loop reads CASSLIGTNGYTF. CDR3 nucleotide sequence: TGTGCCAGCAGTCTCATAGGGACAAACGGCTACACCTTC.

V gene TRBV7-8 combines with J gene TRBJ1-2, with D unresolved. V was cut by 1 base and J by 3 bases, with 6 bases left in between. The CDR3 contains 13 residues. Germline V CDR1 and CDR2: SGHVS, FQNEAQ. The CDR3 here is CASSLVLDYGYTF. CDR3 coding DNA: TGTGCCAGCAGCTTAGTTCTCGACTATGGCTACACCTTC.

The V and J genes are TRBV9 and TRBJ1-6; 8 bases are a match to TRBD1. The V gene's germline CDR1 is SGDLS and CDR2 YYNGEE. Trimming removed 4 bases from V and 11 bases from J; junction bases left unmatched: 8. The CDR3 loop spans 14 amino acids. Written as DNA, the CDR3 is TGTGCCAGCAGCTCACAGGGGGAAGGGACACCCCTCCACTTT. Amino acid sequence: CASSSQGEGTPLHF.

The sample holds one count of this clone. The V gene is TRBV5-1, the J gene TRBJ2-1; possibly TRBD1 for D (5 bases). The CDR3 contains 15 residues. Trimming left V 1 base short and J 2 bases short, with 10 bases between. Looked up from germline, CDR1 is SGHRS and CDR2 is YFSETQ. The CDR3 here is CASSLSGMTYNEQFF. DNA of the CDR3: TGCGCCAGCAGCTTGTCAGGGATGACCTACAATGAGCAGTTCTTC.

The chain links TRBV2 to TRBJ2-5, with 14 bases matching TRBD2. After removal of 6 bases from V and 5 bases from J, the junction contained 11 bases not matched to a gene. Germline V CDR1 and CDR2: SNHLY, FYNNEI. The CDR3 has 17 amino acids. The CDR3 nucleotides are TGTGCCAGCAGGCCGGGACTAGCGGGAGTGTTGGGTGAGACCCAGTACTTC. Protein: CASRPGLAGVLGETQYF.

The chain is built from TRBV28 and TRBJ2-7, with 8 bases fitting TRBD2. Germline loops: CDR1 MDHEN, CDR2 SYDVKM. Unmatched junction bases numbered 13, after V lost 5 bases and J lost 4 bases. This CDR3 spans 16 amino acids. The CDR3 is CASSPFQAGAVYEQYF. In DNA form, the CDR3 reads TGTGCCAGCAGTCCCTTTCAAGCGGGAGCGGTGTACGAGCAGTACTTC.

This rearrangement joins TRBV5-5 to TRBJ1-1; D call uncertain. CDR1 and CDR2 (germline): SGHKS, YYEKEE (reference sequence). CDR3 length equals 13 residues. Between the trimmed V and J ends, which lost 1 base and 3 bases, there was a span of 7 bases. The DNA of the CDR3 is TGTGCCAGCAGCTTGTTGAGCGACACTGAAGCTTTCTTT. Translation: CASSLLSDTEAFF.

The chain carries TRBV21-1 and TRBJ1-3. TRBV21-1 is noted as a pseudogene. CDR3 length: 11 residues. The CDR3 sequence: CASSRECTIYF. In DNA form, the CDR3 reads TGTGCCAGCAGCAGGGAGTGCACCATATATTTT.

The chain has TRBV6-7 and TRBJ2-1, with 13 positions matching TRBD2. TRBV6-7 is known as an ORF, though its function is uncertain. Trimming at V came to 4 bases and at J to 6 bases, leaving 3 bases not matched to a gene. The CDR3 is 15 amino acids. DNA of the CDR3: TGTGCCAGCAGTTGGACTAGCGGGAGTTCCAATGAGCAGTTCTTC. Encoded protein: CASSWTSGSSNEQFF.

The chain has TRBV20-1 and TRBJ2-7; 8 bases are a match to TRBD2. J gave up 4 bases and V 3 bases, and 11 bases lay outside the gene matches. CDR3 length equals 15 residues. Germline V CDR1 and CDR2: DFQATT, SNEGSKA (reference sequence). In nucleotides, the CDR3 is TGCAGTGCTAGTGGTGGAGCGGGAGAAGGGTACGAGCAGTACTTC. Its protein product is CSASGGAGEGYEQYF.

This sequence joins TRBV3-1 (or the pseudogene TRBV3-2) and TRBJ2-1; 9 bases align to TRBD2. After removal of 1 base from V and 10 bases from J, the junction contained 14 bases not matched to a gene. This CDR3 is 17 amino acids long. Germline CDR1 reads LGHDT; CDR2 reads YNNKEL (reference sequence). The CDR3, as DNA: TGTGCCAGCAGCCAAGTTACAAGGTTAGCGGGGGTTCAGGAGCAGTTCTTC. It yields the protein CASSQVTRLAGVQEQFF.

Written as DNA, the CDR3 is TGTGCCAGCAGTAACGGGGCTAACTATGGCTACACCTTC. Amino acids: CASSNGANYGYTF. This chain joins TRBV6-2 or TRBV6-3 and TRBJ1-2, with D hard to call. V gave up 5 bases and J gave up 0 bases, with 7 bases separating them. Germline CDR1 is MNHEY and CDR2 is SVGEGT. The CDR3 length is 13 residues.

This chain links TRBV9 with TRBJ1-2; possible D gene TRBD1, 6 bases. Germline-derived CDR1 and CDR2 are SGDLS and YYNGEE. Deletions cut 4 bases from V and 0 bases from J, with 19 bases between. The CDR3 sequence is 17 residues long. Here the CDR3 reads CASSPNYRTEANYGYTF. The CDR3 nucleotides read TGTGCCAGCAGCCCCAATTACCGGACAGAAGCTAACTATGGCTACACCTTC.

The chain joins TRBV5-6 to TRBJ2-7; D is uncertain. The V gene lost 4 bases and the J gene lost 3 bases, with 17 bases spanning the gap. This CDR3 contains 15 residues. The V gene's germline CDR1 is SGHDT and CDR2 YYEEEE. The CDR3 region has the DNA TGTGCCAGCAGCGTCCCTGGAATCGCTAGCTACGAGCAGTACTTC. Protein product: CASSVPGIASYEQYF.

The V gene is TRBV20-1, the J gene TRBJ2-5, with TRBD2 matching 10 bases. In germline, CDR1 is DFQATT, CDR2 SNEGSKA (reference sequence). J was trimmed by 5 bases and V by 3 bases; bases with no gene match: 9. The CDR3 has 15 residues. CDR3 coding DNA: TGCAGTGCTAGTAAAAGCGGGAGGGCCGGGGAGACCCAGTACTTC. Amino acid sequence: CSASKSGRAGETQYF.